One and the same sample provided the 4 T cell receptor beta chains below, sequenced in a study of T cells in Graves' hyperthyroidism and ophthalmopathy. RNA transcripts served as the template for amplifying TCR beta CDR3 regions. An initial round of RT-PCR targeting the TCR CDR3 relied on the HTBI primer set. TCRdb reprocessed the multiplex PCR reads with MiXCR, giving one entry per CDR3 protein. The data hold around 700,000 distinct CDR3 sequences, with roughly a sixth observed a single time. Sequences were obtained from blood. These receptors were taken from a woman between 45 and 60 years old with Graves' hyperthyroidism that later progressed to Graves' ophthalmopathy.

This clonotype was seen a few times. The J gene is TRBJ1-2, the V gene TRBV5-1, with D unresolved. Trimming removed 0 bases at V and 4 bases at J, with 16 bases between. This CDR3 is 16 amino acids long. Looked up from germline, CDR1 is SGHRS and CDR2 is YFSETQ. The CDR3 region is CASSLADNGEGYGYTF. The CDR3 DNA reads TGCGCCAGCAGCTTGGCCGACAACGGGGAGGGCTATGGCTACACCTTC.

This clonotype showed up just a few times. The chain combines TRBV30 with TRBJ1-4; D is uncertain. V lost 4 bases to trimming and J lost 5 bases, with 14 bases between them. Germline V gene data show CDR1 as GTSNPN and CDR2 as SVGIG (reference sequence). The CDR3 spans 14 residues. In DNA form, the CDR3 reads TGTGCCTGGACGGTGGGTGTGTTAAATGAAAAACTGTTTTTT. Translation gives CAWTVGVLNEKLFF.

The genes are TRBV12-3 or TRBV12-4 and TRBJ1-2; TRBD1 is a possible D gene (6 bases). The CDR3 is made up of 13 amino acids. V lost 1 base and J lost 8, with 11 bases in between. CDR3 bases: TGTGCCAGCAGTTTAGGGGGGCCCCGCGGCTACACCTTC. As protein: CASSLGGPRGYTF.

For this clonotype: This could be a read error, since a much larger clone is one nucleotide away. The rearrangement uses TRBV19 and TRBJ1-5; tentative D call: TRBD1 (5 bases). This CDR3 comprises 18 residues. Trimming pared 5 bases from V and 0 bases from J, leaving 20 bases between. Germline values: CDR1 LNHDA, CDR2 SQIVND (reference sequence). Written as DNA, the CDR3 is TGTGCCAGTAGTGAAGAAACACGGGGCGGGAATAGCAATCAGCCCCAGCATTTT. Translated: CASSEETRGGNSNQPQHF.